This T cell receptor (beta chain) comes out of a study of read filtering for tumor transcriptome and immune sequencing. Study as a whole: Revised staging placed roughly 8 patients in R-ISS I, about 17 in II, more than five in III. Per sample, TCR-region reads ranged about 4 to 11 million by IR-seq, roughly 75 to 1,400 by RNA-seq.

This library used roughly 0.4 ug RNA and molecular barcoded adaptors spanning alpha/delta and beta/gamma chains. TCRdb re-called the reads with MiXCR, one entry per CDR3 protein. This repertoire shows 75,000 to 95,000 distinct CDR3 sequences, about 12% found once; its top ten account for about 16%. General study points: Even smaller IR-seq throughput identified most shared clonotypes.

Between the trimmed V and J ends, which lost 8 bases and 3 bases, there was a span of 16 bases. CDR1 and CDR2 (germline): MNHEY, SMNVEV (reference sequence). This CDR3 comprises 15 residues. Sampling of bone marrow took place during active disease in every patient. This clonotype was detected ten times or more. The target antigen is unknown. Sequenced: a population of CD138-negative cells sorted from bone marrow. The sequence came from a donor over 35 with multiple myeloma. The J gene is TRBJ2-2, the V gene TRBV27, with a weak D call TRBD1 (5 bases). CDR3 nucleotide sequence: TGTGCCAGCCGTCCCCCAGGGCAATACACCGGGGAGCTGTTTTTT. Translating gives CASRPPGQYTGELFF.